This is a list of T cell receptor beta chains from one sample in a study of tumor-infiltrating lymphocytes in primary liver carcinoma. TCRdb independently ran MiXCR on the multiplex PCR reads; one entry per CDR3 protein. The data show approximately 110,000 distinct CDR3 sequences, 50% to 70% seen once. The source material was liver tumor tissue from sampling region 1. The receptors originated from a woman aged 55-70 years with primary liver carcinoma and hepatitis B virus infection. Each CDR3 is given with its conserved first and last residue. D genes are given only for firm matches. Rows may omit the clone size; those that give it use once, few, many or a size class.

. | . | TRBJ2-7 | TRBV4-1 | CASGQDRGGVGTYEQYF | TGCGCCAGCGGCCAAGACCGCGGCGGAGTTGGGACCTACGAGCAGTACTTT
. | . | TRBJ1-4 | TRBV12-3/TRBV12-4 | CTSSLSFGTTNEKLFF | TGTACCAGCAGTTTGTCATTTGGGACAACTAATGAAAAACTGTTTTTT
. | . | TRBJ2-2 | TRBV7-3 | CASSLLGQTNTGELFF | TGTGCCAGCAGCTTATTAGGACAGACGAACACCGGGGAGCTGTTTTTT
. | TRBD2 | TRBJ2-1 | TRBV7-8 | CASSSGASGRVNEEFF | TGTGCCAGCAGCTCCGGCGCTAGCGGGAGGGTGAATGAGGAGTTCTTC
few | TRBD2 | TRBJ2-2 | TRBV7-9 | CASSTNTGLAVDTGELFF | TGTGCCAGCAGCACCAACACGGGACTAGCGGTCGACACCGGGGAGCTGTTTTTT
. | . | TRBJ2-5 | TRBV11-2 | CASRPGVTQETQYF | TGTGCCAGCAGGCCAGGGGTCACACAAGAGACCCAGTACTTC
few | TRBD1 | TRBJ1-2 | TRBV5-1 | CASSFSWTGGGYTF | TGCGCCAGCAGCTTTTCCTGGACAGGGGGGGGCTACACCTTC
. | . | TRBJ2-1 | TRBV25-1 | CASSGFSGGTYNEQFF | TGTGCCAGCAGTGGATTTAGCGGAGGGACCTACAATGAGCAGTTCTTC
. | . | TRBJ2-1 | TRBV2 | CASSENTPFGNEQFF | TGTGCCAGCAGTGAGAACACCCCCTTCGGCAATGAGCAGTTCTTC
. | . | TRBJ2-2 | TRBV11-2 | CASRNAGELSF | TGTGCCAGCAGGAACGCCGGGGAGCTGTCTTTT
. | TRBD1 | TRBJ2-7 | TRBV12-3/TRBV12-4 | CVSSSPDRGYERYF | TGTGTCAGCAGTTCCCCCGACAGGGGCTACGAGCGGTACTTC
. | . | TRBJ1-1 | TRBV7-9 | CASSFIERDTEAFF | TGTGCCAGCAGCTTTATTGAGCGAGACACTGAAGCTTTCTTT
medium-sized | . | TRBJ2-1 | TRBV29-1 | CSVEGVGGESSYNEQFF | TGCAGCGTTGAAGGGGTCGGCGGGGAGAGCTCCTACAATGAGCAGTTCTTC
. | TRBD2 | TRBJ2-1 | TRBV5-4 | CATSLKLAGGYNEQLF | TGTGCCACCAGCTTGAAGCTGGCGGGAGGGTACAATGAGCAGCTCTTC
. | . | TRBJ2-3 | TRBV11-3 | CASNFRASTNTQYF | TGTGCCAGCAACTTCAGGGCTAGCACAAATACGCAGTATTTT
many | TRBD2 | TRBJ2-5 | TRBV29-1 | CSVRGTSAGETQYF | TGCAGCGTTAGAGGGACTAGCGCAGGGGAGACCCAGTACTTC
. | . | TRBJ2-7 | TRBV9 | CASSVRATDYEQYF | TGTGCCAGCAGCGTAAGGGCTACCGACTACGAGCAGTACTTC
many | . | TRBJ2-3 | TRBV12-3/TRBV12-4 | CASSTGPTDTQYF | TGTGCCAGCTCCACCGGGCCGACAGATACGCAGTATTTT
. | TRBD1 | TRBJ1-2 | TRBV10-3 | CAISGEGARYDYTF | TGTGCCATCAGTGGTGAGGGGGCGCGATATGACTACACCTTC
. | . | TRBJ2-2 | TRBV29-1 | CSAKGESSDTGELSF | TGCAGCGCCAAGGGAGAGTCCTCGGACACCGGGGAGCTGTCTTTT
. | . | TRBJ2-1 | TRBV7-9 | CASSQGVLNEQFF | TGTGCCAGCAGCCAGGGAGTTCTGAATGAGCAGTTCTTC
. | TRBD2 | TRBJ2-1 | TRBV11-1 | CVSSSIIAGGPINEQFF | TGCGTCAGCAGCTCCATTATAGCGGGAGGGCCGATCAATGAGCAGTTCTTC
. | . | TRBJ1-2 | TRBV5-1 | CASSLGTDHLRGYGYTF | TGCGCCAGCAGCTTGGGGACCGACCACCTTCGGGGGTATGGCTACACCTTC
. | . | TRBJ2-3 | TRBV4-1 | CASSHRKGPDTQYF | TGCGCAAGCAGCCACCGGAAGGGCCCAGATACGCAGTATTTT
once | TRBD1 | TRBJ1-6 | TRBV6-1 | CARRIQGADSSPPHF | TGTGCCAGAAGGATACAGGGGGCGGATAGTTCACCCCCCCACTTT
. | . | TRBJ2-7 | TRBV6-6 | CASLGAPGAGYF | TGTGCCAGCCTCGGGGCGCCGGGGGCTGGGTACTTC
few | . | TRBJ2-3 | TRBV5-6 | CASSLWGGTDTQYF | TGTGCCAGCAGCTTGTGGGGGGGCACAGATACACAGTACTTT
. | . | TRBJ1-2 | TRBV11-2 | CASSLIQGDYGYTF | TGTGCCAGCAGCTTGATACAGGGAGACTACGGCTACACCTTC
. | TRBD1 | TRBJ1-1 | TRBV12-3/TRBV12-4 | CASSADRGSRVEAFF | TGTGCCAGCAGTGCCGACAGGGGCAGCCGCGTTGAAGCTTTCTTT
. | . | TRBJ1-2 | TRBV11-2 | CASSLDLGDGYIF | TGTGCCAGCAGCTTAGATCTGGGAGATGGATACATCTTC
many | . | TRBJ1-1 | TRBV6-5 | CASSYSKDTEAFF | TGTGCCAGCAGTTACTCAAAAGACACTGAAGCTTTCTTT
. | . | TRBJ1-3 | TRBV28 | CASESGGPGNTIYF | TGTGCCAGCGAATCTGGGGGGCCTGGAAACACCATATATTTT
many | . | TRBJ2-1 | TRBV4-1 | CASSPRSGGFYNEQFF | TGCGCCAGCAGCCCCCGTTCGGGGGGCTTCTACAATGAGCAGTTCTTC
. | . | TRBJ1-1 | TRBV6-6 | CASITAEMKTEAFF | TGTGCCAGCATTACTGCAGAAATGAAAACTGAAGCTTTCTTT
many | . | TRBJ2-1 | TRBV5-6 | CASSLIRNEQFF | TGTGCCAGCAGCTTGATTCGCAATGAGCAGTTCTTC
. | . | TRBJ1-2 | TRBV5-4 | CPSSLVPRGTGYGYTF | TGTCCCAGCAGCTTGGTTCCACGCGGGACTGGATATGGCTACACCTTC
. | . | TRBJ2-3 | TRBV11-2 | CASSLAMGRRSADTQYF | TGTGCCAGCAGTTTAGCAATGGGGAGGAGGAGCGCAGATACGCAGTATTTT
many | TRBD1 | TRBJ1-6 | TRBV4-2 | CASGDAGGHNSPLHF | TGTGCCAGCGGGGATGCAGGGGGACATAATTCACCCCTCCACTTT
. | . | TRBJ2-5 | TRBV7-8 | CASSFRQGLSETQYF | TGTGCCAGCAGCTTTCGACAGGGACTGTCGGAGACCCAGTACTTC
many | . | TRBJ2-1 | TRBV5-4 | CASSLQDSYNEQFF | TGTGCCAGCAGCTTACAGGACTCCTACAATGAGCAGTTCTTC
many | TRBD2 | TRBJ2-3 | TRBV6-1 | CASSEASAGGSTDTQYF | TGTGCCAGCAGTGAAGCTTCGGCGGGAGGATCCACAGATACGCAGTATTTT
. | . | TRBJ2-1 | TRBV11-2 | CATSRRGIKSNEQFF | TGTGCCACCAGCCGCAGAGGGATAAAGAGCAATGAGCAGTTCTTC
. | . | TRBJ2-7 | TRBV7-6 | CASSPSGVGGYEQYF | TGTGCCAGCAGCCCGTCTGGAGTGGGGGGATACGAGCAGTACTTC
medium-sized | TRBD1 | TRBJ2-1 | TRBV5-6 | CASSLWGTGYYNEQFF | TGTGCCAGCAGCCTGTGGGGGACAGGGTACTACAATGAGCAGTTCTTC
. | TRBD1 | TRBJ1-3 | TRBV5-1 | CASSPGQGAAFGDTIYF | TGCGCCAGCAGCCCAGGACAGGGGGCTGCTTTTGGAGACACCATATATTTT
many | . | TRBJ2-5 | TRBV12-3/TRBV12-4 | CASRMGLGDGETQYF | TGTGCCAGCAGAATGGGCCTCGGGGATGGGGAGACCCAGTACTTC
many | . | TRBJ2-2 | TRBV6-1 | CASRRDFNTGELFF | TGTGCCAGCAGGCGGGACTTCAACACCGGGGAGCTGTTTTTT
. | . | TRBJ1-5 | TRBV28 | CASSPRFAGNQPQHF | TGTGCCAGCTCCCCACGTTTTGCGGGCAATCAGCCCCAGCATTTT
many | . | TRBJ2-7 | TRBV6-1 | CASSEAPRDRLYEQYF | TGTGCCAGCAGTGAAGCACCCCGGGACCGTCTCTACGAGCAGTACTTC
. | . | TRBJ2-7 | TRBV28 | CASSLVRRLSNEQYF | TGTGCCAGCAGTTTGGTTCGGAGACTTTCCAACGAGCAGTACTTC
. | . | TRBJ1-1 | TRBV11-2 | CASSLEQEGRAFF | TGTGCCAGCAGCTTGGAGCAGGAGGGGAGAGCTTTCTTT
. | TRBD2 | TRBJ2-1 | TRBV12-3/TRBV12-4 | CASSLGAGGYNELLF | TGTGCCAGCAGTTTGGGAGCGGGAGGGTACAATGAGCTGCTCTTC
. | TRBD1 | TRBJ2-2 | TRBV6-5 | CTSTRDRLTGELFF | TGTACCAGCACCCGGGACAGGCTCACCGGGGAGCTGTTTTTT
. | . | TRBJ1-1 | TRBV6-2/TRBV6-3 | CASSNPGHPNTEAFF | TGTGCCAGCAGTAACCCGGGACATCCGAACACTGAAGCTTTCTTT
. | . | TRBJ2-7 | TRBV11-1 | CTSSFGHEQYF | TGTACCAGCAGCTTTGGGCACGAGCAGTACTTC
. | TRBD1 | TRBJ2-2 | TRBV6-2/TRBV6-3 | CASRIGTGGASTGELFF | TGTGCCAGCAGAATCGGGACAGGGGGCGCGAGCACCGGGGAGCTGTTTTTT